The 2 T cell receptor beta chains given below trace back to one sample, sequenced in a study of CD8 T cells in Susac syndrome. cDNA came from roughly 0.53 to 1 ug RNA primed by random hexamers. TCRdb called the immunoSEQ multiplex PCR reads again in MiXCR, with one record for every CDR3 protein. The data contain around 45,000 distinct CDR3 sequences, 92% of them singletons. Sequencing used CD8+ T cells from PBMCs. The receptor source for this set is a human donor in good health.

The chain has TRBV2 and TRBJ1-1; the match to TRBD1 covers 7 bases. Germline lookup yields CDR1 SNHLY and CDR2 FYNNEI. This CDR3 has 12 amino acids. V lost 11 bases, J lost 4 bases, and 7 bases stayed unmatched. In DNA, the CDR3 is TGTGCCTCCGACAGGGATGGCACTGAAGCTTTCTTT. Its translation: CASDRDGTEAFF.

J is TRBJ2-3 and V is TRBV28; TRBD1 or TRBD2 may be the D gene (5 bases each). Germline V gives CDR1 MDHEN, CDR2 SYDVKM. The CDR3 loop spans 15 amino acids. V lost 5 bases to trimming and J lost 3 bases, with 15 bases between them. The CDR3: CASSPGTPRTDTQYF. Written as DNA, the CDR3 is TGTGCCAGCAGTCCCGGGACCCCGCGAACAGATACGCAGTATTTT.